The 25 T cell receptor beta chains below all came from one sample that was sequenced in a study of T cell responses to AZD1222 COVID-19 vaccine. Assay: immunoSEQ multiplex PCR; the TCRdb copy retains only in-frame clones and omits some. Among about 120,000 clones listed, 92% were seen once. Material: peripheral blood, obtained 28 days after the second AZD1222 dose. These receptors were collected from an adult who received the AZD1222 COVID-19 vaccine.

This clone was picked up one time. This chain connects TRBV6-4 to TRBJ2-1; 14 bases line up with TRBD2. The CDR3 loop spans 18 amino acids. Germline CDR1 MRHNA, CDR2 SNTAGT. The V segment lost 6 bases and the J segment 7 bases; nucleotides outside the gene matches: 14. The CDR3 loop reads CASSSGTSGSLATNEQFF. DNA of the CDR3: TGTGCCAGCAGCTCCGGGACTAGCGGGAGTTTGGCCACGAATGAGCAGTTCTTC.

The CDR3 here is CASSFDLRDSTQHF. CDR3 in DNA: TGTGCCAGCAGCTTCGACCTCCGGGACAGCACCCAGCATTTT. The gene calls are TRBV7-9 and TRBJ1-5, with 7 nucleotides matching TRBD1. CDR1 is SEHNR, CDR2 FQNEAQ, per germline (reference sequence). The V gene end was trimmed by 3 bases and the J gene end by 11 bases; junction bases not matched to a gene: 10. CDR3 size: 14 residues.

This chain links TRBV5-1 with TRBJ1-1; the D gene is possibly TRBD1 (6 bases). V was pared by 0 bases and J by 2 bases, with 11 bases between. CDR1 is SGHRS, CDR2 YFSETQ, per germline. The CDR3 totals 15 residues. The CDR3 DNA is TGCGCCAGCAGCTTGGTGGTAGGGGGAAACACTGAAGCTTTCTTT. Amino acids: CASSLVVGGNTEAFF.

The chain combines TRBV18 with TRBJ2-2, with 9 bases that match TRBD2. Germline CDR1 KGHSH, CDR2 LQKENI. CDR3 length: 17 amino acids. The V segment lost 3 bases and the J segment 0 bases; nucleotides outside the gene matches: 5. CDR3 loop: CASSPFSGSANTGELFF. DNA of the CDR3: TGTGCCAGCTCACCTTTTAGCGGGAGCGCGAACACCGGGGAGCTGTTTTTT.

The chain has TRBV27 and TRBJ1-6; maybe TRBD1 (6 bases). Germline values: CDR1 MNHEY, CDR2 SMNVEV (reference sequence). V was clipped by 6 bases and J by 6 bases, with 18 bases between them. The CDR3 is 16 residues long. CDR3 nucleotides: TGTGCCAGCAGCTTCTCGGGGGGGCTTAGTAATTCACCCCTCCACTTT. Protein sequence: CASSFSGGLSNSPLHF.

In DNA, the CDR3 is TGTGCCAGCACCCTAGAGGGTAGGGGAAACACCATATATTTT. Residues: CASTLEGRGNTIYF. The chain is built from TRBV2 and TRBJ1-3; D is undetermined. V dropped 7 bases and J dropped 4 bases, with 14 bases sitting between them. CDR1 SNHLY and CDR2 FYNNEI come from the germline V gene. The CDR3 is made up of 14 amino acids.

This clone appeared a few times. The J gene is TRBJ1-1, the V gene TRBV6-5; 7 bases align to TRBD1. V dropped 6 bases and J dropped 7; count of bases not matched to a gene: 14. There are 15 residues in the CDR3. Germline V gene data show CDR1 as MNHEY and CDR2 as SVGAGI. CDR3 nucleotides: TGTGCCAGCAGCCCCAATCCGCCGGGACAGCTTGAAGCTTTCTTT. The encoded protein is CASSPNPPGQLEAFF.

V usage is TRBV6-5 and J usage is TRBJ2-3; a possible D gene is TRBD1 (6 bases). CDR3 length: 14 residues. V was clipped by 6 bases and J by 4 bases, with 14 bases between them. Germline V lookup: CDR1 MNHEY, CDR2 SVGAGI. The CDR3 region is CASSLTGLADTQYF. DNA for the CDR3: TGTGCCAGCAGCCTAACAGGGTTGGCAGATACGCAGTATTTT.

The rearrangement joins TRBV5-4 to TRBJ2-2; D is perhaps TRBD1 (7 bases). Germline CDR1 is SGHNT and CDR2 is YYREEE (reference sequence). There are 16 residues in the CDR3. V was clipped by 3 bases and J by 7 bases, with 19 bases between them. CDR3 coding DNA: TGTGCCAGCAGCTGGGGACAGCCGGGGACTGACGGGGAGCTGTTTTTT. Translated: CASSWGQPGTDGELFF.

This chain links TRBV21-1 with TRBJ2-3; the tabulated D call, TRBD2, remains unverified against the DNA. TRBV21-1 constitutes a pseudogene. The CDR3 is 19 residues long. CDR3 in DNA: TGTGCCAGCAGCAACCCGACGGCAGGACTAGCGGGAGACGGGGATACGCAGTATTTT. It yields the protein CASSNPTAGLAGDGDTQYF.

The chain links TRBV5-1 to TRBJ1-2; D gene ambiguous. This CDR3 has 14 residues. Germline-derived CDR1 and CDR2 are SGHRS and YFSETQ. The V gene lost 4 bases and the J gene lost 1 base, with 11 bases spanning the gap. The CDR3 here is CASSLEGINYGYTF. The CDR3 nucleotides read TGCGCCAGCAGCCTAGAAGGGATTAACTATGGCTACACCTTC.

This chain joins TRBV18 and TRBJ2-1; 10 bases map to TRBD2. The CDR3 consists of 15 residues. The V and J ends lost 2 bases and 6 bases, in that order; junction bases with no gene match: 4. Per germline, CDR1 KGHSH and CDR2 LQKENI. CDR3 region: CASSPTSGETNEQFF. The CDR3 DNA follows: TGTGCCAGCTCACCAACTAGCGGGGAAACCAATGAGCAGTTCTTC. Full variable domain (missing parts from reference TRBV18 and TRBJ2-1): NAGVMQNPRHLVRRRGQEARLRCSPMKGHSHVYWYRQLPEEGLKFMVYLQKENIIDESGMPKERFSAEFPKEGPSILRIQQVVRGDSAAYFCASSPTSGETNEQFFGPGTRLTVL.

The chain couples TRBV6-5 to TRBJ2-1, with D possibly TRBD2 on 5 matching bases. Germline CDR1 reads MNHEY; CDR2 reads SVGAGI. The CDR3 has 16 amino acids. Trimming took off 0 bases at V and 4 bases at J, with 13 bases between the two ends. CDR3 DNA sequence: TGTGCCAGCAGTTACTCGATCGGGGAGACATACAATGAGCAGTTCTTC. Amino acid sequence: CASSYSIGETYNEQFF.

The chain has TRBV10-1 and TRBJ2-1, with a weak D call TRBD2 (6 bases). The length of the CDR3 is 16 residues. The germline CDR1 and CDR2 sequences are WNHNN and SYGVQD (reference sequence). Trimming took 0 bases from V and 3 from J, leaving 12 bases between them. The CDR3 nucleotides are TGCGCCAGCAGTGAGTCAATAGCGGACCTCTACAATGAGCAGTTCTTC. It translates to CASSESIADLYNEQFF.

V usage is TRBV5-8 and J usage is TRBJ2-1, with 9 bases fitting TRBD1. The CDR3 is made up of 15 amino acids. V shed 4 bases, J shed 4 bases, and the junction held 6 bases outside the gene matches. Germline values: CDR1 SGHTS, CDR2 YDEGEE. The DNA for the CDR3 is TGTGCCAGCAGCCTCTCCGGACAGGGGTACAATGAGCAGTTCTTC. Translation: CASSLSGQGYNEQFF.

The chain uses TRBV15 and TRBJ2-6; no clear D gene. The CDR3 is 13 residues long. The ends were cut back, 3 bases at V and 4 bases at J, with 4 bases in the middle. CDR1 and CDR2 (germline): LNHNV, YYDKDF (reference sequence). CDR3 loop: CATSSRGANVLTF. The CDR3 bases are TGTGCCACCAGCAGCAGGGGGGCCAACGTCCTGACTTTC.

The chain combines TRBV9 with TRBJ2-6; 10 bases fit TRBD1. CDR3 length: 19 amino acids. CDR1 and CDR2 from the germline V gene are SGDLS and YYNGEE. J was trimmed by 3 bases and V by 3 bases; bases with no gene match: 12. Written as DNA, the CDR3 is TGTGCCAGCAGCGCAAAGACAGGGGGCGGGTTGGATGGGGCCAACGTCCTGACTTTC. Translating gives CASSAKTGGGLDGANVLTF.

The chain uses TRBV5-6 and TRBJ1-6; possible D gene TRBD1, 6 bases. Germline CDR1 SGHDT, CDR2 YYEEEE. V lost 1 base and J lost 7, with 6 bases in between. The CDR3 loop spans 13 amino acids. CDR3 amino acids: CASSLRGNSPLHF. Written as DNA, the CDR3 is TGTGCCAGCAGCTTGAGGGGGAATTCACCCCTCCACTTT.

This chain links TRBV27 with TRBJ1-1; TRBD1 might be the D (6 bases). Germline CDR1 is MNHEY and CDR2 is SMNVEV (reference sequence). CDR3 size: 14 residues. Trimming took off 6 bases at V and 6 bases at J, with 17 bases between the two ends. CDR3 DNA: TGTGCCAGCAGCCACTGGGGGGCTTCAGCTGAAGCTTTCTTT. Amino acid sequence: CASSHWGASAEAFF.

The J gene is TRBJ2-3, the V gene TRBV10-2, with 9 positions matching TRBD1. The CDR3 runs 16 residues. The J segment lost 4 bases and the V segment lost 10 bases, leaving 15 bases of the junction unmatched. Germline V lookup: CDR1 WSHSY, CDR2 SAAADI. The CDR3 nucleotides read TGCGCCACCAAAACCTCGGGACAGGGTGGCCCAGATACGCAGTATTTT. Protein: CATKTSGQGGPDTQYF.

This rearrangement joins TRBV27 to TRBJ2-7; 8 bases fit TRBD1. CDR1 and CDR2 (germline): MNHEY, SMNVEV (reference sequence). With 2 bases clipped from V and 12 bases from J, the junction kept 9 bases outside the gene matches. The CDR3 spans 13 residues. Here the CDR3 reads CASSLRDRTPGYF. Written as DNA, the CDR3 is TGTGCCAGCAGTTTAAGGGACAGGACCCCCGGGTACTTC.

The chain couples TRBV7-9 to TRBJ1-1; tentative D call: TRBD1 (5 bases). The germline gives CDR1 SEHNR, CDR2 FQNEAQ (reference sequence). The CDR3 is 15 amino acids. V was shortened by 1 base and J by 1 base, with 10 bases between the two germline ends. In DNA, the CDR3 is TGTGCCAGCAGCTTAGGGGGCGTGGGGAACACTGAAGCTTTCTTT. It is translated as CASSLGGVGNTEAFF. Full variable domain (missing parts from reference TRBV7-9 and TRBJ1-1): DTGVSQNPRHKITKRGQNVTFRCDPISEHNRLYWYRQTLGQGPEFLTYFQNEAQLEKSRLLSDRFSAERPKGSFSTLEIQRTEQGDSAMYLCASSLGGVGNTEAFFGQGTRLTVV.

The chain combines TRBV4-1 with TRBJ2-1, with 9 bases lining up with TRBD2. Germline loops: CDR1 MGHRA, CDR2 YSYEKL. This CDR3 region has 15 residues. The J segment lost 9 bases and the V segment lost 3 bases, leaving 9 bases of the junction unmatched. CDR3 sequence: CASSHRAGGPPEQFF. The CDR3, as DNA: TGCGCCAGCAGCCATAGAGCGGGAGGCCCCCCTGAGCAGTTCTTC.

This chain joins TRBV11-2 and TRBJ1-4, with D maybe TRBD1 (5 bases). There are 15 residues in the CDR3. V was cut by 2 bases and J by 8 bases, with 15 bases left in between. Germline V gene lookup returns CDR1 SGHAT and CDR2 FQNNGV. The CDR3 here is CASSLNRDLMEKLFF. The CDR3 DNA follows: TGTGCCAGCAGCTTAAACCGGGACTTGATGGAAAAACTGTTTTTT.

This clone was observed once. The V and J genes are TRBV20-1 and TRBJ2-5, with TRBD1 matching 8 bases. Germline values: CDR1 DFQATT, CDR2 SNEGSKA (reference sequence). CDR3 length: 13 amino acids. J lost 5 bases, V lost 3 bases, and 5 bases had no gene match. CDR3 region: CSASRQGWETQYF. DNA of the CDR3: TGCAGTGCTAGTCGACAGGGGTGGGAGACCCAGTACTTC.